This TCR beta chain was recorded in a study of T cells in Graves' hyperthyroidism and ophthalmopathy. Study conclusions and caveats: Among clonotypes expanded in thyroid above 0.001, most were also found in blood.

Newly diagnosed patients aged 18 to 65 had hyperthyroidism of under 2 months' duration. Cells are PBMCs isolated from about 10 ml of fresh blood. The CDR3 extends over 11 amino acids. From germline, CDR1 is MNHNS and CDR2 SASEGT. With 2 bases removed from V and 5 bases from J, the gap between germline ends came to 1 base. RNA transcripts provided the source from which TCR beta CDR3 regions were amplified. RT-PCR in the first round (using the HTBI primer set) targeted the TCR CDR3. Each CDR3 protein is one row after TCRdb ran MiXCR on the multiplex PCR reads. The sample contains under 350,000 distinct CDR3 sequences, 15% to 20% of which appear only once. Points on this clonotype: What it binds is unknown.

Sequenced input: blood. This receptor was taken from a woman aged 45-60 years with Graves' hyperthyroidism. The rearrangement links TRBV6-1 to TRBJ1-5; no definite D call. The CDR3 nucleotides are TGTGCCAGCAGTGAACATCAGCCCCAGCATTTT. This codes for CASSEHQPQHF.